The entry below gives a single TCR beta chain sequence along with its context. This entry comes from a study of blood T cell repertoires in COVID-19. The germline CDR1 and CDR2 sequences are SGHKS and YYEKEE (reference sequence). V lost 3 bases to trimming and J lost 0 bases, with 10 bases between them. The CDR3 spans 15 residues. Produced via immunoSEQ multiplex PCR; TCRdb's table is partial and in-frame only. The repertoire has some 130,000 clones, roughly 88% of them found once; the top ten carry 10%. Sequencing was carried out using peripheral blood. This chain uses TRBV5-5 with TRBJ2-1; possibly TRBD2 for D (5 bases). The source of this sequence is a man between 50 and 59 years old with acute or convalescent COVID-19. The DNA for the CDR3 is TGTGCCAGCAGCTCGACGGGGAACTCCTACAATGAGCAGTTCTTC. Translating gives CASSSTGNSYNEQFF. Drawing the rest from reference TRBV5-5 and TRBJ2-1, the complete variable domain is DAGVTQSPTHLIKTRGQQVTLRCSPISGHKSVSWYQQVLGQGPQFIFQYYEKEERGRGNFPDRFSARQFPNYSSELNVNALLLGDSALYLCASSSTGNSYNEQFFGPGTRLTVL.